One sample yielded the 21 T cell receptor beta chains listed below, sequenced in a study of chronic HIV infection and antiretroviral therapy. TCRdb recomputed calls from the 5' RACE reads with MiXCR, one row per CDR3 protein. The sample consists of approximately 30,000 distinct CDR3 sequences, about 9.7% of them appearing once. The sequenced sample consisted of peripheral blood. Every receptor here comes from an adult who had HIV and had not received antiretroviral therapy, or was an uninfected healthy control (not recorded which).

In DNA, the CDR3 is TGCGCCAGCAGCCAGGACACAGGGGTCCCCCAGCCCCAGCATTTT. It is translated as CASSQDTGVPQPQHF. The genes are TRBV4-3 and TRBJ1-5, with 7 bases matching TRBD1. Germline CDR1 reads LGHNA; CDR2 reads YSLEER. Unmatched junction bases numbered 9, after V lost 3 bases and J lost 7 bases. CDR3 size: 15 residues.

This clonotype has a count of ten or more. The chain links TRBV18 to TRBJ2-7; D gene unclear. Germline values: CDR1 KGHSH, CDR2 LQKENI. Trimming cost V 0 bases and J 2 bases, with 8 bases left between them. The CDR3 is made up of 14 amino acids. CDR3 sequence (DNA): TGTGCCAGCTCACCACCTCCAGCCACCTACGAGCAGTACTTC. Protein sequence: CASSPPPATYEQYF. The entire variable domain, with the rest obtained from reference TRBV18 and TRBJ2-7, is as follows: NAGVMQNPRHLVRRRGQEARLRCSPMKGHSHVYWYRQLPEEGLKFMVYLQKENIIDESGMPKERFSAEFPKEGPSILRIQQVVRGDSAAYFCASSPPPATYEQYFGPGTRLTVT.

This clonotype was detected many times. The rearrangement uses TRBV20-1 and TRBJ2-1; D is unresolved. Trimming took off 1 base at V and 7 bases at J, with 8 bases between the two ends. Germline CDR1 and CDR2: DFQATT and SNEGSKA (reference sequence). The CDR3 has 12 amino acids. The chain's CDR3 is CSARALENEQFF. DNA of the CDR3: TGCAGTGCTAGAGCGTTGGAGAATGAGCAGTTCTTC.

The chain recombines TRBV29-1 with TRBJ1-3; no clear D gene. V was trimmed by 4 bases and J by 1 base, leaving 11 bases between them. The CDR3 is made up of 14 amino acids. Per germline, CDR1 SQVTM and CDR2 ANQGSEA. CDR3 residues: CSVGYRGSGNTIYF. CDR3 nucleotide sequence: TGCAGCGTTGGTTACAGAGGTTCTGGAAACACCATATATTTT. Looking up the rest from reference TRBV29-1 and TRBJ1-3 gives the full variable domain: SAVISQKPSRDICQRGTSLTIQCQVDSQVTMMFWYRQQPGQSLTLIATANQGSEATYESGFVIDKFPISRPNLTFSTLTVSNMSPEDSSIYLCSVGYRGSGNTIYFGEGSWLTVV.

This chain uses TRBV4-1 with TRBJ1-5; D might be TRBD1 (5 bases). This CDR3 has 14 residues. Trimming took 1 base from V and 6 from J, leaving 10 bases between them. Germline CDR1 and CDR2: MGHRA and YSYEKL. The CDR3 spells CASSQVWGRQPQHF. CDR3 DNA: TGCGCCAGCAGCCAAGTGTGGGGCCGTCAGCCCCAGCATTTT.

The genes are TRBV20-1 and TRBJ2-7; 12 positions match TRBD2. This CDR3 has 15 amino acids. Germline CDR1 reads DFQATT; CDR2 reads SNEGSKA (reference sequence). V trimming: 6 bases; J trimming: 7 bases; junction bases outside the gene matches: 13. The CDR3 DNA is TGCAGTGCCAGCCGACAACTAGCGGGGGGTGGAGAGCAGTACTTC. Amino acids: CSASRQLAGGGEQYF.

This clonotype was counted many times. The chain uses TRBV5-1 and TRBJ2-5; D is unclear. Trimming left V 3 bases short and J 1 base short, with 10 bases between. Looked up from germline, CDR1 is SGHRS and CDR2 is YFSETQ. The CDR3 has 14 residues. The CDR3 sequence is CASSSGALQETQYF. The DNA for the CDR3 is TGCGCCAGCAGCTCCGGAGCCCTCCAAGAGACCCAGTACTTC.

The chain joins TRBV12-5 to TRBJ2-1, with a possible D match to TRBD2 (5 bases). CDR3 length: 13 amino acids. In germline, CDR1 is LGHNT, CDR2 FRNRAP. V was shortened by 3 bases and J by 4 bases, with 7 bases between the two germline ends. The CDR3, as DNA: TGTGCTAGTGGTTTTACTAGTTACAATGAGCAGTTCTTC. Translating it yields CASGFTSYNEQFF.

The chain joins TRBV3-1 to TRBJ1-5; D call uncertain. Trimming left V 1 base short and J 1 base short, with 2 bases between. Germline CDR1 LGHDT, CDR2 YNNKEL (reference sequence). CDR3 length: 13 amino acids. This chain's CDR3 is CASSQASNQPQHF. CDR3 in DNA: TGTGCCAGCAGCCAAGCCAGCAATCAGCCCCAGCATTTT.

This clonotype was found a few times. CDR3 bases: TGTGCCATCAGTACACGAGGAAATGAGCAGTTCTTC. Residues: CAISTRGNEQFF. The chain recombines TRBV10-3 with TRBJ2-1, with D hard to call. The CDR3 is made up of 12 amino acids. Between the trimmed V and J ends, which lost 5 bases and 7 bases, there was a span of 9 bases. Germline CDR1 ENHRY, CDR2 SYGVKD.

This clonotype was picked up many times. V usage is TRBV11-2 and J usage is TRBJ2-3, with D maybe TRBD1 (5 bases). There are 14 residues in the CDR3. In germline, CDR1 is SGHAT, CDR2 FQNNGV. Trimming removed 5 bases from V and 2 bases from J, with 11 bases in between. Written as DNA, the CDR3 is TGTGCCAGCAGCGGACACTCCTTCACAGATACGCAGTATTTT. Residues: CASSGHSFTDTQYF. The entire variable domain, with the rest obtained from reference TRBV11-2 and TRBJ2-3, is as follows: EAGVAQSPRYKIIEKRQSVAFWCNPISGHATLYWYQQILGQGPKLLIQFQNNGVVDDSQLPKDRFSAERLKGVDSTLKIQPAKLEDSAVYLCASSGHSFTDTQYFGPGTRLTVL.

This clonotype was picked up many times. The chain uses TRBV7-2 and TRBJ2-3; D is possibly TRBD1 or TRBD2 (5 bases each). This CDR3 comprises 17 residues. With 0 bases removed from V and 4 bases from J, the gap between germline ends came to 17 bases. Germline CDR1 is SGHTA and CDR2 is FQGNSA. CDR3 DNA sequence: TGTGCCAGCAGCTTAGCTTGGGGTAGGGTGGGGGCAGATACGCAGTATTTT. Encoded protein: CASSLAWGRVGADTQYF.

The gene calls are TRBV29-1 and TRBJ1-4; D gene uncertain. CDR3 size: 13 residues. Germline V gene sequence: CDR1 SQVTM, CDR2 ANQGSEA. V was cut by 3 bases and J by 7 bases, with 12 bases left in between. CDR3 bases: TGCAGCGTTGAGGTCACGAGTCGTGAAAAACTGTTTTTT. This gives the protein CSVEVTSREKLFF.

In the case of this clonotype: This sequence may be a read error, since a much larger clone differs from it by one base. The chain has TRBV7-8 and TRBJ1-1; D is possibly TRBD1 (6 bases). CDR1 is SGHVS and CDR2 is FQNEAQ in the germline V gene. This CDR3 is built from 15 residues. CDR3 coding DNA: TGTGCCAGCAGTTTCAACAGGGAGGAGAACGCTGAAGCTTTCTTT. This codes for CASSFNREENAEAFF.

This clonotype was seen a handful of times. This chain connects TRBV5-1 to TRBJ2-5; no definite D call. Germline V gene sequence: CDR1 SGHRS, CDR2 YFSETQ. CDR3 length: 14 residues. V lost 4 bases, J lost 5 bases, and 15 bases lay in between. CDR3 amino acids: CASSPTTTRETQYF. CDR3 bases: TGCGCCAGCAGCCCAACTACTACGAGGGAGACCCAGTACTTC.

This chain joins TRBV5-1 and TRBJ2-4; no clear D. Germline CDR1 and CDR2: SGHRS and YFSETQ. The CDR3 totals 14 residues. Trimming left V 0 bases short and J 8 bases short, with 12 bases between. In nucleotides, the CDR3 is TGCGCCAGCAGCTTGGGCCAGGAGAGAGACATTCAGTACTTC. Residues: CASSLGQERDIQYF.

This clonotype was counted ten times or more. The gene calls are TRBV12-3 or TRBV12-4 and TRBJ2-7; D not resolved. Trimming took 1 base from V and 6 from J, leaving 4 bases between them. The CDR3 totals 11 residues. The CDR3 region is CASSLVSEQYF. The CDR3, as DNA: TGTGCCAGCAGTTTAGTCTCCGAGCAGTACTTC.

Points on this clonotype: It may be a read error: a sequence one base away is much more abundant. The chain recombines TRBV29-1 with TRBJ2-3, with no clear D. V was shortened by 7 bases and J by 6 bases, with 11 bases between the two germline ends. CDR3 length: 11 amino acids. Germline V gene sequence: CDR1 SQVTM, CDR2 ANQGSEA. CDR3 nucleotide sequence: TGCAGCGGTGAGAGAGCGGATACGCAGTATTTT. It specifies CSGERADTQYF.

The J gene is TRBJ2-3, the V gene TRBV5-1; D assignment may be TRBD1 or TRBD2 (6 bases each). The CDR3 covers 14 residues. CDR1 and CDR2 (germline): SGHRS, YFSETQ. The V end was cut by 2 bases, the J end by 4 bases, with 11 bases between. CDR3 bases: TGCGCCAGCAGCTTTGGGGGGCTCCCAGATACGCAGTATTTT. Amino acid sequence: CASSFGGLPDTQYF.

This clonotype was detected many times. V and J are TRBV14 and TRBJ1-2, with D perhaps TRBD1 (6 bases). Germline values: CDR1 SGHDN, CDR2 FVKESK. Trimming shortened V by 1 base and J by 4 bases, and 22 bases separated the two germline ends. The CDR3 sequence is 18 residues long. CDR3 amino acids: CASSQVAKNREEGYGYTF. The CDR3 nucleotides are TGTGCCAGCAGCCAAGTGGCCAAAAACAGGGAAGAGGGCTATGGCTACACCTTC.

Judged by abundance, this clonotype is medium-sized (0.01 to 0.1%). The chain combines TRBV29-1 with TRBJ2-7; D might be TRBD2 (6 bases). From germline, CDR1 is SQVTM and CDR2 ANQGSEA. With 3 bases removed from V and 11 bases from J, the gap between germline ends came to 14 bases. The CDR3 has 11 amino acids. The CDR3 here is CSVEEGQLEYF. Here the CDR3 DNA reads TGCAGCGTTGAGGAGGGGCAGCTCGAGTACTTC.